This T cell receptor (beta chain) came from a study of T-cell reconstitution after alpha-beta-depleted transplantation in children. Whole-study results and caveats: There were reportedly several hundred expanded graft clones from which alpha-beta T cells came about two months after transplant. Elevated TCRbeta diversity at day 60 was traced, in some patients, to surviving recipient T cells and thymic progenitors. Newly produced T cells mostly provided counts and TCRbeta diversity after one year, as hyperexpanded clones declined.

During its preparation, the TCRbeta library received unique molecular identifiers. TCRdb reprocessed the PCR reads via MiXCR and lists one record per CDR3 protein. The repertoire consists of approximately 110,000 distinct CDR3 sequences, with 20% to 25% occurring once and the leading ten covering over 9.5%. V shed 1 base and J shed 0 bases, with 4 bases lying between them. This CDR3 has 13 residues. The germline V gene has CDR1 SGHTA and CDR2 FQGNSA. This clonotype was seen a few times. Its antigen is still unknown. The rearrangement links TRBV7-2 to TRBJ2-7; D is undetermined. Sequenced here: PBMCs, mostly from graft donor cells, sampled 180 days after TCRalphabeta/CD19-depleted stem cell transplant. This clonotype was obtained from a male patient under 10 years old who had a stem cell transplant for chronic granulomatous disease, so the T cells may come from the graft donor. In DNA form, the CDR3 reads TGTGCCAGCAGCTTAGACGACTCCTACGAGCAGTACTTC. Residues: CASSLDDSYEQYF.